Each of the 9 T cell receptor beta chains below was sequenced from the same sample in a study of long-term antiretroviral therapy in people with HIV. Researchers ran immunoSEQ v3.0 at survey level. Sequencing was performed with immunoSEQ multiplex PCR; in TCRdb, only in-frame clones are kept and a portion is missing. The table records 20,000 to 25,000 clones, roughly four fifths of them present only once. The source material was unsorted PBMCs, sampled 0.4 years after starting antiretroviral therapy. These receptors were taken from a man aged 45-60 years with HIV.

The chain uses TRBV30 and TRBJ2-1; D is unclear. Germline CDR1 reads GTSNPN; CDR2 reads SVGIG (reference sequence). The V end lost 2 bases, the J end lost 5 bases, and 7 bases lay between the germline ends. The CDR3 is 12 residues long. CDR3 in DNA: TGTGCCTGGAGTTTCAGCCACAATGAGCAGTTCTTC. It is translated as CAWSFSHNEQFF.

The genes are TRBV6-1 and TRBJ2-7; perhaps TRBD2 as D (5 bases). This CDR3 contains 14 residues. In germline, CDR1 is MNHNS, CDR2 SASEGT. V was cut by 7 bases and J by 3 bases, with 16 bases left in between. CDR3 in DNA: TGTGCCAGCACTCAAGGGAGAGGGAGCTACGAGCAGTACTTC. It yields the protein CASTQGRGSYEQYF.

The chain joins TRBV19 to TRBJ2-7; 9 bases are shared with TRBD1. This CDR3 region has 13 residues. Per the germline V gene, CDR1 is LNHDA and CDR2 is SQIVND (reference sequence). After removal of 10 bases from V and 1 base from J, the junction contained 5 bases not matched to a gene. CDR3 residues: CATSDRGSYEQYF. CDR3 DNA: TGTGCCACCTCGGACAGGGGATCCTACGAGCAGTACTTC.

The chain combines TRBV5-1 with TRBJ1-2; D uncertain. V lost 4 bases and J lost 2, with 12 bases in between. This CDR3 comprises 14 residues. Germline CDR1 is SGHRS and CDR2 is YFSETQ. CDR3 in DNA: TGCGCCAGCAGCATATTATCCCGAAACTATGGCTACACCTTC. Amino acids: CASSILSRNYGYTF.

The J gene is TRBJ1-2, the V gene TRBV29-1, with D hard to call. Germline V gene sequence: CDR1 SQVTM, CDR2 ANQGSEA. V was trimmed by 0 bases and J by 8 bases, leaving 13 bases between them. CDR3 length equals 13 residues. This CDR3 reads CSVEDIKGRGYTF. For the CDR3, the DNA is TGCAGCGTTGAAGATATCAAAGGGAGAGGCTACACCTTC.

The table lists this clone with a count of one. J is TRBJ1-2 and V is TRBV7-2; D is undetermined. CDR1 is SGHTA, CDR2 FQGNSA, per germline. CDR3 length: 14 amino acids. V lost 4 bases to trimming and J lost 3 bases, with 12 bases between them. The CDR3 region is CASSSGVGYYGYTF. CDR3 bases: TGTGCCAGCAGCTCGGGAGTCGGCTACTATGGCTACACCTTC.

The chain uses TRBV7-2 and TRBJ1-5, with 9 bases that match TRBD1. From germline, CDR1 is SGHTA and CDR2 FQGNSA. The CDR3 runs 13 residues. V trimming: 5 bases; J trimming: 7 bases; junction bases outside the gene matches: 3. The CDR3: CASSRDREQPQHF. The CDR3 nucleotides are TGTGCCAGCAGCCGGGACAGGGAGCAGCCCCAGCATTTT.

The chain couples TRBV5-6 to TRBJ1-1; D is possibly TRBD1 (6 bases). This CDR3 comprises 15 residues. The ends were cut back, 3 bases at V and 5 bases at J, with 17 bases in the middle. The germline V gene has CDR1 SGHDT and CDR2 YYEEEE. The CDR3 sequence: CASSSPRQGRTEAFF. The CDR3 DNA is TGTGCCAGCAGCTCTCCCCGGCAGGGGAGGACTGAAGCTTTCTTT.

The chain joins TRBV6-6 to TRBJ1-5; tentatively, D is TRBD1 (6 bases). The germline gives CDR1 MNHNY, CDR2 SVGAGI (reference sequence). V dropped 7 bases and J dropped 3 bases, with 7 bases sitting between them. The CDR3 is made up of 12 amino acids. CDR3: CASTGANQPQHF. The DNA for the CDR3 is TGTGCCAGCACGGGGGCCAATCAGCCCCAGCATTTT.